This TCR beta chain was captured in a study of multiple sclerosis patients with progressive multifocal leukoencephalopathy. Study results and caveats: Before and during natalizumab, the clones expanded at PML already existed.

As for time point: more than ten months of natalizumab therapy. As regards this clone: Antigen specificity is unknown.

The CDR3 is 17 residues long. Libraries were prepared by immunoSEQ multiplex PCR; TCRdb keeps only in-frame clonotypes and omits some of them. The sample records about 25,000 clones, around 90% being singletons. This sample comprised PBMCs, obtained from a patient treated with natalizumab. The origin of this receptor is a man aged 25 to 40 with multiple sclerosis. The chain links TRBV21-1 to TRBJ2-3; the table's TRBD1 call for D was not verified on the DNA. TRBV21-1 is recorded as a pseudogene. The CDR3 reads CASRPWVATVMQDTQYF. DNA of the CDR3: TGTGCCAGCAGACCATGGGTGGCTACAGTCATGCAAGATACGCAGTATTTT.